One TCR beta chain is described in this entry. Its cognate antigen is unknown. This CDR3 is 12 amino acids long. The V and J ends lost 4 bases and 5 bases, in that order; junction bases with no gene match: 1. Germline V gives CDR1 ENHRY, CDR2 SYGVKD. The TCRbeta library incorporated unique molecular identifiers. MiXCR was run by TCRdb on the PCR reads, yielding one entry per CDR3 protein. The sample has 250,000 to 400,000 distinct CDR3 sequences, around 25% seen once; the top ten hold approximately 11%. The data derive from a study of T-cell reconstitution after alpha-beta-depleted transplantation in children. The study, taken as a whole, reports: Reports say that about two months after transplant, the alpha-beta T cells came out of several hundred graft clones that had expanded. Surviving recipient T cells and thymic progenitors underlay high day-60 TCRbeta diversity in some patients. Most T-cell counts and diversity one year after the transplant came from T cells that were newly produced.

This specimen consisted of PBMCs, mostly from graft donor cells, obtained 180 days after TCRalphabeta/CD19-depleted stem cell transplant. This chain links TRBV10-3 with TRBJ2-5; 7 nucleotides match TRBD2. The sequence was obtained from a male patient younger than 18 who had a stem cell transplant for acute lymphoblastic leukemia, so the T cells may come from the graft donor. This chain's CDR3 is CAISAGGETQYF. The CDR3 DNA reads TGTGCCATCAGTGCCGGGGGGGAGACCCAGTACTTC.